The 6 T cell receptor beta chains below were found in one sample sequenced in a study of T cell responses to AZD1222 COVID-19 vaccine. Clones were sequenced by immunoSEQ multiplex PCR, and TCRdb holds only the in-frame ones, with some missing. The table records about 160,000 clones, 94% of them present only once. This specimen was peripheral blood, taken on day 0 of AZD1222 vaccination. Source of these receptors: an adult in good health.

The CDR3 loop is CASSEAGLEAFF. In DNA, the CDR3 is TGTGCCAGCAGTGAAGCAGGACTTGAAGCTTTCTTT. V and J are TRBV6-1 and TRBJ1-1; D gene ambiguous. V lost 0 bases and J 7 bases, leaving 6 bases between the germline ends. CDR1 MNHNS and CDR2 SASEGT come from the germline V gene. The CDR3 length is 12 residues.

The chain recombines TRBV7-2 with TRBJ1-6; D is unclear. Trimming shortened V by 1 base and J by 14 bases, and 9 bases separated the two germline ends. This CDR3 contains 12 residues. The germline V gene encodes CDR1 SGHTA and CDR2 FQGNSA. This CDR3 is CASSLGAGTLHF. In DNA, the CDR3 is TGTGCCAGCAGCTTAGGGGCGGGGACCCTCCACTTT.

The chain carries TRBV7-8 and TRBJ2-1; D unresolved. The CDR3 runs 11 residues. The V gene lost 5 bases and the J gene lost 10 bases, with 9 bases spanning the gap. Looked up from germline, CDR1 is SGHVS and CDR2 is FQNEAQ. CDR3 nucleotide sequence: TGTGCCAGCAGCCCCTTTTACGAGCAGTTCTTC. This sequence encodes CASSPFYEQFF.

This chain connects TRBV18 to TRBJ1-1; no clear D gene. Germline CDR1 is KGHSH and CDR2 is LQKENI. There are 12 residues in the CDR3. The germline V and J ends were trimmed by 3 bases and 4 bases, with 6 bases remaining between them. This chain's CDR3 is CASSPLSTEAFF. CDR3 DNA: TGTGCCAGCTCACCGCTGAGCACTGAAGCTTTCTTT.

The genes are TRBV4-2 and TRBJ2-5, with 7 bases fitting TRBD2. Trimming cost V 6 bases and J 2 bases; bases outside gene matches: 9. The CDR3 spans 15 residues. CDR1 is LGHNA and CDR2 is YNFKEQ in the germline V gene. CDR3 in DNA: TGTGCCAGCAGTCGCCGGGAGCGGGGTCAAGAGACCCAGTACTTC. It specifies CASSRRERGQETQYF.

The CDR3 spells CASSLEYTPDTLHF. CDR3 DNA: TGTGCCAGCAGCTTAGAATATACCCCGGACACCCTCCACTTT. The chain links TRBV7-9 to TRBJ1-6, with D possibly TRBD1 on 5 matching bases. Germline V CDR1 and CDR2: SEHNR, FQNEAQ (reference sequence). V dropped 1 base and J dropped 14 bases, with 15 bases sitting between them. CDR3 size: 14 residues.